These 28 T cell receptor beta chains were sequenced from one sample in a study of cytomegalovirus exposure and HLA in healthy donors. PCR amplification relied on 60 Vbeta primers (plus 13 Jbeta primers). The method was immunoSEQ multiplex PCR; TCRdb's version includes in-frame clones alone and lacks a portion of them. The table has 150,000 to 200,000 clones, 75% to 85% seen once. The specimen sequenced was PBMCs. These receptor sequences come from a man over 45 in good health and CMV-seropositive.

The CDR3 coding sequence is TGTGCCAGCAGTTACGGCCTAGCGAGTAGCACAGATACGCAGTATTTT. Translated, it gives CASSYGLASSTDTQYF. V gene TRBV6-5 combines with J gene TRBJ2-3; D is perhaps TRBD2 (6 bases). From germline, CDR1 is MNHEY and CDR2 SVGAGI. CDR3 length: 16 residues. V was clipped by 2 bases and J by 0 bases, with 12 bases between them.

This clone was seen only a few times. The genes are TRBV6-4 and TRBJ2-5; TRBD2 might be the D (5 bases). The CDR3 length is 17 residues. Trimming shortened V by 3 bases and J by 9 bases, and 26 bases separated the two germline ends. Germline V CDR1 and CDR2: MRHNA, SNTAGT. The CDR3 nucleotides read TGTGCCAGCAGTGAACCTGATAGGGCCGGGCCTTCGGAGGCCCAGTACTTC. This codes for CASSEPDRAGPSEAQYF.

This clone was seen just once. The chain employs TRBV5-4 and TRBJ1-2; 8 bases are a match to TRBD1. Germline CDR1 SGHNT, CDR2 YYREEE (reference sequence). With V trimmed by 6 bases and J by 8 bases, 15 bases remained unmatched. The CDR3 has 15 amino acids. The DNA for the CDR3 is TGTGCCAGCACATATCTAACGGACAGGGTACACGGCTACACCTTC. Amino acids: CASTYLTDRVHGYTF.

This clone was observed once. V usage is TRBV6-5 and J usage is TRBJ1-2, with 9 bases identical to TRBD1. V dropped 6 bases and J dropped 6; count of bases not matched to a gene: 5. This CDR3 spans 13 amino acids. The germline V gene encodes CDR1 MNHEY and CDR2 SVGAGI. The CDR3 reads CASRDRDRDGYTF. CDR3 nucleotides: TGTGCCAGCAGGGACAGGGACAGGGATGGCTACACCTTC.

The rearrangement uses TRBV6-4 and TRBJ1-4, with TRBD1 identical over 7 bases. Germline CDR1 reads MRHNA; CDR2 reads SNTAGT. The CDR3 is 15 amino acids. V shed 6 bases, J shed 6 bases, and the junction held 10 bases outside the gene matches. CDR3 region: CASRKAWQGDEKLFF. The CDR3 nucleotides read TGTGCCAGCAGGAAGGCGTGGCAGGGGGATGAAAAACTGTTTTTT.

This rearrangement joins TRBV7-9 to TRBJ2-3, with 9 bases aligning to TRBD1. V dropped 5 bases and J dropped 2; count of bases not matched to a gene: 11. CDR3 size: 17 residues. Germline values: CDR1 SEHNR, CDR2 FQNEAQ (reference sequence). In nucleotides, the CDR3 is TGTGCCAGCAGCCCCGGGACAGGGACCTCTGTCACAGATACGCAGTATTTT. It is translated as CASSPGTGTSVTDTQYF.

DNA for the CDR3: TGTGCCACCAGCAGAGGAGGAGATCCCAATCAGCCCCAGCATTTT. It specifies CATSRGGDPNQPQHF. The V and J genes are TRBV15 and TRBJ1-5; D call uncertain. The CDR3 length is 15 residues. The V end was cut by 1 base, the J end by 3 bases, with 10 bases between. Germline values: CDR1 LNHNV, CDR2 YYDKDF (reference sequence).

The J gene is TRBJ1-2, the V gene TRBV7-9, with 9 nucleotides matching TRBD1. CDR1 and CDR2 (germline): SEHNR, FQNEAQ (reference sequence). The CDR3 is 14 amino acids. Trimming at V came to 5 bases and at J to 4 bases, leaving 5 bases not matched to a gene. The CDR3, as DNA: TGTGCCAGCAGCATACAGGGGGCGGGCTATGGCTACACCTTC. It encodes CASSIQGAGYGYTF.

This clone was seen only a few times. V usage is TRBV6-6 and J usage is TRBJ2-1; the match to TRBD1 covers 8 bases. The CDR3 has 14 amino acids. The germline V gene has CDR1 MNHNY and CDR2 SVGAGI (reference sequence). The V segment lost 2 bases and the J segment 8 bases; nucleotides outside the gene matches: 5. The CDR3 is CASSYLTGDDEQFF. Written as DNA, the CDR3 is TGTGCCAGCAGTTACCTGACAGGGGACGATGAGCAGTTCTTC.

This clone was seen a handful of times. CDR3 coding DNA: TGTGCCACCAGCCCCGGGACAATCACAGATACGCAGTATTTT. It specifies CATSPGTITDTQYF. The chain combines TRBV15 with TRBJ2-3; D possibly corresponds to TRBD1 (6 bases). Germline CDR1 is LNHNV and CDR2 is YYDKDF (reference sequence). The CDR3 loop spans 14 amino acids. V was shortened by 5 bases and J by 2 bases, with 11 bases between the two germline ends.

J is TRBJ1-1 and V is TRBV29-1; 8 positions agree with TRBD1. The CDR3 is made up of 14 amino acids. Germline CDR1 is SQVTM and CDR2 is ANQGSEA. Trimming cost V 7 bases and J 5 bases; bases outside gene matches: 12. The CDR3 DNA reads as TGCAGCGCCGTAGACCAGGGGGCAAGGACTGAAGCTTTCTTT. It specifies CSAVDQGARTEAFF.

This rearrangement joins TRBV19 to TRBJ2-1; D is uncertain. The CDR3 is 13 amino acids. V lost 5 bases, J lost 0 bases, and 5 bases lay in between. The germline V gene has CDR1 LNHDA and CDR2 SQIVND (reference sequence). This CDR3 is CASSYSSYNEQFF. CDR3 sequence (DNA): TGTGCCAGTAGTTACAGCTCCTACAATGAGCAGTTCTTC.

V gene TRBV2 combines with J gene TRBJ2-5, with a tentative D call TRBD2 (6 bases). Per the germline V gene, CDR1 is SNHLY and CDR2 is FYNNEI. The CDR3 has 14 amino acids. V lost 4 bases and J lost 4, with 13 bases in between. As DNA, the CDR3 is TGTGCCAGCAGTGGGCGCGGGGTGGCAGAGACCCAGTACTTC. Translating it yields CASSGRGVAETQYF.

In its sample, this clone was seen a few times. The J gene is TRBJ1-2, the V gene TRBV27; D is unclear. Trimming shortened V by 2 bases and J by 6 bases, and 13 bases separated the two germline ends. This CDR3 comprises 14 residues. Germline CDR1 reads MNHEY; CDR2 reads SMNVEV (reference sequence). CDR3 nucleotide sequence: TGTGCCAGCAGTTTACGGGGAGGCATTGATGGCTACACCTTC. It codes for CASSLRGGIDGYTF.

DNA of the CDR3: TGTGCCAGCGAAGGGGGGGGCACAGATACGCAGTATTTT. Amino acid sequence: CASEGGGTDTQYF. The V and J genes are TRBV6-6 and TRBJ2-3, with D perhaps matching TRBD2 (7 bases). The germline CDR1 and CDR2 sequences are MNHNY and SVGAGI (reference sequence). The CDR3 sequence is 13 residues long. Trimming shortened V by 8 bases and J by 1 base, and 10 bases separated the two germline ends.

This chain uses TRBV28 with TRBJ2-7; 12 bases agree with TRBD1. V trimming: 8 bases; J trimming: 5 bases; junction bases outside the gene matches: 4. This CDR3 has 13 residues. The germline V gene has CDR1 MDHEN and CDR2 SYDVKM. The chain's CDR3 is CASVRDRGHEQYF. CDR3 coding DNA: TGTGCCAGCGTCCGGGACAGGGGGCACGAGCAGTACTTC.

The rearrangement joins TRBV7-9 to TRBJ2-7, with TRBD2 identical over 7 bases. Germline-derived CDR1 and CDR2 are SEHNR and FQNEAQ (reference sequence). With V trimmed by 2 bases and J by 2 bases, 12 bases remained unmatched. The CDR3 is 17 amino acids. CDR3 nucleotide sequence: TGTGCCAGCAGCTTATCTACGGGGGGAGTAACGACCTACGAGCAGTACTTC. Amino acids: CASSLSTGGVTTYEQYF.

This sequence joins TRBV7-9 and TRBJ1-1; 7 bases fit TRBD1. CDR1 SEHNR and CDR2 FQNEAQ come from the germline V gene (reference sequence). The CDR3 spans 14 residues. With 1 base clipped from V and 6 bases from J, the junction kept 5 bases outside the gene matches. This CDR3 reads CASSLGQGGPEAFF. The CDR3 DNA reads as TGTGCCAGCAGCTTAGGACAGGGCGGCCCTGAAGCTTTCTTT.

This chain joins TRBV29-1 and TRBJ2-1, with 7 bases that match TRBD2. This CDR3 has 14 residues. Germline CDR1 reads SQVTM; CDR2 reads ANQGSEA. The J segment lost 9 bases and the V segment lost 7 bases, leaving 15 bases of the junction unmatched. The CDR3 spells CSAGRTSRRGEQFF. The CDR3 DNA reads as TGCAGCGCCGGTAGGACTAGTCGTCGCGGTGAGCAGTTCTTC.

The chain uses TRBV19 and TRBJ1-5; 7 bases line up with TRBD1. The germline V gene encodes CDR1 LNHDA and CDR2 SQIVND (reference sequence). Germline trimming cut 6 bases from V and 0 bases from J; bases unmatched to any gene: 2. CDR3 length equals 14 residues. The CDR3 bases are TGTGCCAGTAGGGACAGGACTAGCAATCAGCCCCAGCATTTT. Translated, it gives CASRDRTSNQPQHF.

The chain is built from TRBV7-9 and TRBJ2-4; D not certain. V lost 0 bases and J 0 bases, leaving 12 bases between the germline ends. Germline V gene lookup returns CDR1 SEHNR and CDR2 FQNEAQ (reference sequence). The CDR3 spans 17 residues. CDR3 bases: TGTGCCAGCAGCTTAGCGCCTTCCAGTCTAGCCAAAAACATTCAGTACTTC. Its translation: CASSLAPSSLAKNIQYF.

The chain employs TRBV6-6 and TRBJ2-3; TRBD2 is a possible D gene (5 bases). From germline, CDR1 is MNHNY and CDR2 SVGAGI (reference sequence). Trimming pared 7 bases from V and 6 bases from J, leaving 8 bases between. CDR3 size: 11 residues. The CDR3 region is CASTSGDTQYF. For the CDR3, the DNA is TGTGCCAGCACCTCGGGGGATACGCAGTATTTT.

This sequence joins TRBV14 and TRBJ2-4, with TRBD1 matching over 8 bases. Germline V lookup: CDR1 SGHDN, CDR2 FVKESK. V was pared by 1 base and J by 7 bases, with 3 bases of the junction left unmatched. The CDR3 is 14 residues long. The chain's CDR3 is CASSQAGGNNIQYF. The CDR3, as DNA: TGTGCCAGCAGCCAAGCAGGGGGCAATAACATTCAGTACTTC. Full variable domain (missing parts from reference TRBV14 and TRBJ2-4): EAGVTQFPSHSVIEKGQTVTLRCDPISGHDNLYWYRRVMGKEIKFLLHFVKESKQDESGMPNNRFLAERTGGTYSTLKVQPAELEDSGVYFCASSQAGGNNIQYFGAGTRLSVL.

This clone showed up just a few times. For the CDR3, the DNA is TGTGCCAGTAAGCCAGGGTTTAGGGACACTGAAGCTTTCTTT. Amino acid sequence: CASKPGFRDTEAFF. This chain connects TRBV19 to TRBJ1-1; possible D gene TRBD1, 5 bases. This CDR3 has 14 amino acids. The V gene lost 7 bases and the J gene lost 3 bases, with 15 bases spanning the gap. Looked up from germline, CDR1 is LNHDA and CDR2 is SQIVND (reference sequence).

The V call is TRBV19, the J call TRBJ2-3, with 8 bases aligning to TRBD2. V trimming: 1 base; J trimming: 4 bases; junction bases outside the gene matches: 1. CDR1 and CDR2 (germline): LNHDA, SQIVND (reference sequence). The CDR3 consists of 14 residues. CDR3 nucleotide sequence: TGTGCCAGTAGTATAGCGGGGGGGGCAGATACGCAGTATTTT. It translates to CASSIAGGADTQYF.

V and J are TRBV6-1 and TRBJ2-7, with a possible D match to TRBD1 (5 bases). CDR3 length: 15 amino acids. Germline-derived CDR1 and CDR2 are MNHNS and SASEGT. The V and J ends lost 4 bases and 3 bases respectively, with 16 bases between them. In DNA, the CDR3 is TGTGCCAGCAGTGTAAGGGGCGGAGACCTCTACGAGCAGTACGTC. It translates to CASSVRGGDLYEQYV.

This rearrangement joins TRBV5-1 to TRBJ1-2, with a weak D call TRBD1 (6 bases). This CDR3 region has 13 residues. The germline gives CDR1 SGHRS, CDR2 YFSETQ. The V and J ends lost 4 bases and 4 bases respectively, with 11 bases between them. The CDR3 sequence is CASSRGASYGYTF. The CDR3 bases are TGCGCCAGCAGCCGGGGGGCAAGCTATGGCTACACCTTC.

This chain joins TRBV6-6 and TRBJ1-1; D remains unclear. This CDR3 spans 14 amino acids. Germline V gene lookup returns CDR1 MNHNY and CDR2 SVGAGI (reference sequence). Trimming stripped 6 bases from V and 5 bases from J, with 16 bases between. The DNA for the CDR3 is TGTGCCAGCAGCTCCTCGGCCCCGGGAACTGAAGCTTTCTTT. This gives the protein CASSSSAPGTEAFF.